This T cell receptor beta chain was found in a study of response to subunit inactivated influenza vaccine (dated by TCRdb to the late 2010s). Notes on the research overall: Deep quantitative T cell receptor repertoire profiling was used in the study to track responses to a trivalent subunit inactivated influenza vaccine.

Library generation was performed with RT-PCR. TCRdb names Illumina HiSeq 2500 as the instrument used. TCRdb took the public reads, trimmed them with fastp at Q25, ran MiXCR for clone calling and kept in-frame beta chains. Duplicate CDR3 protein sequences are folded into a single record with the most common DNA and genes. The sample profile shows roughly 550,000 distinct CDR3 sequences; roughly a quarter of them were found once. Approximately 2.9% of the sample is in the top ten clones. CDR1 and CDR2 are read off the germline V gene as LGHNA and YNFKEQ. The CDR3 measures 15 amino acids from cysteine to phenylalanine. The sequence is cut down to CDR3 DNA, 45 bases in frame from base 1. Trimming removed 0 bases from V and 2 bases from J, leaving 5 bases between the germline ends. As regards this clonotype: Its antigen remains unidentified. No much larger clonotype is one base removed from it; base qualities were not supplied.

Study-level results and caveats: According to the authors, only a limited number of new T cells may be recruited by each seasonal influenza vaccination.

The data were also submitted as part of a second study, on T cells expressing NK-cell markers. The second study's authors report: TCR beta cDNA libraries were made by 5'RACE template switching that added a universal primer site and unique molecular identifiers. Three sorted T-cell subsets (CD3+CD56+NKG2C+, CD3+CD56+NKG2C- and CD3+CD56-NKG2C+) from about 8 donors had their TCR beta-chain repertoires profiled. Among the eight sequenced donors, only one was HCMV-seronegative, while the other seven were HCMV-seropositive. In several experiments an anti-gammadeltaTCR antibody was added to restrict sorting to alphabetaTCR-expressing T cells. In about six donors, the dominant CD3+CD56+NKG2C+ clonotypes were found to rank among the top 10 CD8+ clonotypes and to make up about 1.0-7.0% of CD8+ T cells. Those dominant clonotypes were again the most abundant among CD3+CD56-NKG2C+ cells in a few donors, at about 25-65%. Whether the expanded NKG2C-expressing T cell clones were specific for HCMV antigens was left unclear. All eight donors whose samples were sequenced were randomly selected healthy volunteers, three of them men and five women. To determine HCMV serostatus, a commercial ELISA kit was used to detect HCMV-specific IgG in serum. Peripheral blood mononuclear cells were isolated from blood by Ficoll density gradient centrifugation. Magnetic immunoseparation with Miltenyi isolation kits was used to isolate CD4+ and CD8+ T cells from PBMC. Priming for cDNA synthesis came from the TCR beta constant segment, and two successive PCR amplification steps followed. The libraries were sequenced on Illumina HiSeq 2000/2500, MiSeq or NextSeq, producing 2 x 150 bp reads. MIGEC handled demultiplexing of the reads and grouping by UMI, while MiTCR was used to assemble and quantify clonotypes. To remove erroneous sequences, TCR cDNA sequences were retained only when supported by two or more reads. The tcR package was used for downstream repertoire analysis, and clonotypes were matched across fractions by CDR3 nucleotide sequence plus V segment. VDJmatch was used to annotate antigen specificity against VDJdb, with one amino acid substitution in CDR3 allowed.

The receptor was derived from a man between 50 and 59 years old who received an inactivated influenza vaccine. Donor details come from another sample of the same person, matched by shared clones. The receptor chain draws on TRBV4-2 and TRBJ1-6, with no confident D gene call. Here the sequenced sample was CD4+ T cells sorted from PBMCs, taken approximately 12 days after vaccination. The DNA reads as follows: TGTGCCAGCAGCCAAGAAGGCCCCTATAATTCACCCCTCCACTTT. Its coded protein is CASSQEGPYNSPLHF.